Here is one T cell receptor beta chain with its context. Its matching antigen is unknown. The PCR ran on 60 Vbeta and 13 Jbeta primers. This table comes from immunoSEQ multiplex PCR, and its TCRdb copy is limited to in-frame clones, with some not included. The repertoire holds 80,000 to 95,000 clones, about 69% seen once, with roughly 16% in the top ten. This specimen belongs to a study of cytomegalovirus exposure and HLA in healthy donors. This CDR3 spans 16 amino acids. V shed 5 bases and J 3 bases; nucleotides not matched to a gene: 7. The germline CDR1 and CDR2 sequences are ENHRY and SYGVKD. General study findings and limits: The analysis excluded some indistinguishable V segments, including TRBV6-2 and TRBV6-3. Cytomegalovirus status, reportedly, was diagnosed with high specificity and sensitivity by the classifier.

The sample taken for sequencing was PBMCs. This receptor was identified in a woman aged 18-29 years in good health and CMV-seropositive. This sequence joins TRBV10-3 and TRBJ2-1; the match to TRBD1 covers 10 bases. The CDR3 coding sequence is TGTGCCATCAGTCGGCCGGGACAGGGGCGCTACAATGAGCAGTTCTTC. Residues: CAISRPGQGRYNEQFF.